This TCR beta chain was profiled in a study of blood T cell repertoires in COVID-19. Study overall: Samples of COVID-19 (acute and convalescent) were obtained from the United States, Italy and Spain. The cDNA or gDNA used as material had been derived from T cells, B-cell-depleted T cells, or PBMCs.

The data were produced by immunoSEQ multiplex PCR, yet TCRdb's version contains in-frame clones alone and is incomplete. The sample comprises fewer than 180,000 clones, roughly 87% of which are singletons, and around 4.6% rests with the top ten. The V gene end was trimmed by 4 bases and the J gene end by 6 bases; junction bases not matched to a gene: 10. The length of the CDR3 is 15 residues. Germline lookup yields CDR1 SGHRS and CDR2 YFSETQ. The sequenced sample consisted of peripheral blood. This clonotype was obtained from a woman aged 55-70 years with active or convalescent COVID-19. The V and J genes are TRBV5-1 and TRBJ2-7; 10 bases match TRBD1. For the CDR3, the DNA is TGCGCCAGCAGCCAAGGGACAGGGGAAGGCGGCGAGCAGTACTTC. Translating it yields CASSQGTGEGGEQYF.